This entry concerns a single T cell receptor (beta chain). Its antigen is currently unknown. The identical CDR3 is also encoded by other nucleotide sequences in the sample. This record belongs to a study of shared clonotypes between healthy human individuals. Study findings and constraints: Relative to memory subsets, naive subsets generally showed larger estimated richness.

Donors were Caucasian adults residing in Nashville, Tennessee, USA. This CDR3 contains 13 residues. Germline V gene lookup returns CDR1 SGHDN and CDR2 FVKESK. The germline V and J ends were trimmed by 0 bases and 7 bases, with 7 bases remaining between them. Assay: immunoSEQ multiplex PCR; the TCRdb copy retains only in-frame clones and omits some. The sample gives about 1.1 million clones, about 80% of which show up once; 0.89% is in the top ten. This receptor was obtained from a man younger than 30 in good health. Some clones in this sample may be carry-over from other donors' samples. The rearrangement joins TRBV14 to TRBJ2-1, with D hard to call. The source material was memory CD4+ T cells from PBMCs. Subset in this sample: CD45RA-negative fraction. The CDR3 loop reads CASSQDRGNEQFF. The CDR3 DNA reads as TGTGCCAGCAGCCAAGATCGTGGAAATGAGCAGTTCTTC.